This entry features one TCR beta chain sequence. Its target is unknown. Trimming pared 2 bases from V and 2 bases from J, leaving 19 bases between. CDR1 KGHSH and CDR2 LQKENI come from the germline V gene. This CDR3 is 17 amino acids long. The data were obtained in a study of glioma-infiltrating T cells after dendritic cell vaccination. Study-level information: Dendritic cells derived from monocytes and pulsed with autologous tumor lysate formed the vaccine. Notes on the study in general: Higher pretreatment TIL content predicted longer progression-free time and survival.

The primer mix had 60 V beta and 13 J beta primers. Here immunoSEQ multiplex PCR was the method, and the copy in TCRdb shows in-frame clones only, minus some. The sample shows 75,000 to 100,000 clones, around 80% of them seen only once. The rearrangement uses TRBV18 and TRBJ2-7; TRBD2 might be the D (6 bases). The sequences come from blood, collected before dendritic cell vaccination. This receptor was taken from a human donor with glioblastoma. CDR3 nucleotides: TGTGCCAGCTCACCAGGTTTGAGGGGAGGTAGAGCCTACGAGCAGTACTTC. This encodes CASSPGLRGGRAYEQYF.